Shown below are 3 T cell receptor beta chains from a single sample sequenced in a study of CD8+ T cells in alopecia areata. RNA was isolated and reverse transcribed to cDNA, the sequencing template. The repertoire was sequenced with immunoSEQ multiplex PCR; TCRdb's copy has only in-frame clones and lacks some. Among 190,000 or so clones listed, 58% were seen once. Noted treatment: oral pan-JAK inhibitor, 5-10 mg twice daily. The material sequenced was CD4+ T cells sorted from blood, taken at week 24, from a patient treated with tofacitinib. The receptors derive from a human donor with alopecia areata.

The chain recombines TRBV5-1 with TRBJ1-1; D remains unclear. Germline loops: CDR1 SGHRS, CDR2 YFSETQ. The CDR3 length is 16 residues. V lost 0 bases, J lost 4 bases, and 16 bases lay in between. CDR3 in DNA: TGCGCCAGCAGCTTGGCCGGAGACCACCGGGGCACTGAAGCTTTCTTT. This codes for CASSLAGDHRGTEAFF.

Turning to this clone: A read error may account for a junction end that differs from germline. The chain couples TRBV29-1 to TRBJ2-5; D could derive from TRBD1 or TRBD2 (5 bases each). The CDR3 runs 10 residues. Germline CDR1 and CDR2: SQVTM and ANQGSEA. The CDR3: CSVGDGPYDF. The CDR3 DNA is TGCAGCGTCGGGGACGGGCCGTACGACTTC.

The J gene is TRBJ1-5, the V gene TRBV19; no clear D. The V end lost 4 bases, the J end lost 3 bases, and 13 bases lay between the germline ends. The CDR3 sequence is 15 residues long. From germline, CDR1 is LNHDA and CDR2 SQIVND (reference sequence). The CDR3 coding sequence is TGTGCCAGTAGTACAGAAATAACTTTCAATCAGCCCCAGCATTTT. It codes for CASSTEITFNQPQHF.